This T cell receptor beta chain stems from a study of cytomegalovirus exposure and HLA in healthy donors. Study-level findings and limits: Common viral pathogens (according to a later analysis) appeared linked to several of the most significant clusters. Roughly uniform depth of sequencing across donors was assumed in presence/absence analyses.

As to this clone: The antigen remains unidentified.

The PCR contained 60 Vbeta and 13 Jbeta primers. Libraries were prepared by immunoSEQ multiplex PCR; TCRdb keeps only in-frame clonotypes and omits some of them. Of fewer than 200,000 clones in the sample, 60% to 85% are singletons; the top ten hold under 7.5%. The CDR3 contains 15 residues. V was pared by 6 bases and J by 0 bases, with 4 bases of the junction left unmatched. Germline V gene data show CDR1 as ENHRY and CDR2 as SYGVKD. Sequences were obtained from PBMCs. The receptor was derived from a man aged 35 to 55 in good health and CMV-seronegative. This chain joins TRBV10-3 and TRBJ1-3; 8 bases align to TRBD1. Here the CDR3 DNA reads TGTGCCATCAGCAGACAGGGGAACTCTGGAAACACCATATATTTT. Translation gives CAISRQGNSGNTIYF.